The 20 T cell receptor beta chains reported below all come from one sample, sequenced in a study of blood T cell repertoires in COVID-19. Data came from immunoSEQ multiplex PCR; TCRdb stores just in-frame clones and leaves some out. The table lists fewer than 200,000 clones, about 83% of them singletons. The sequenced material came from peripheral blood. Source of these receptors: a woman under 30 who had recovered from COVID-19.

The chain has TRBV15 and TRBJ1-3, with D possibly TRBD1 on 6 matching bases. Germline CDR1 is LNHNV and CDR2 is YYDKDF (reference sequence). Trimming stripped 0 bases from V and 2 bases from J, with 20 bases between. This CDR3 is 19 amino acids long. The CDR3 is CATSRDQGLGHLPGNTIYF. CDR3 sequence (DNA): TGTGCCACCAGCAGAGACCAGGGTTTGGGACATCTCCCTGGAAACACCATATATTTT. The variable domain in full, with the rest retrieved from reference TRBV15 and TRBJ1-3, is DAMVIQNPRYQVTQFGKPVTLSCSQTLNHNVMYWYQQKSSQAPKLLFHYYDKDFNNEADTPDNFQSRRPNTSFCFLDIRSPGLGDTAMYLCATSRDQGLGHLPGNTIYFGEGSWLTVV.

The chain employs TRBV7-9 and TRBJ2-2; D remains ambiguous. Trimming shortened V by 7 bases and J by 2 bases, and 11 bases separated the two germline ends. Per the germline V gene, CDR1 is SEHNR and CDR2 is FQNEAQ (reference sequence). The CDR3 has 14 residues. The CDR3 sequence: CASIWAENTGELFF. Written as DNA, the CDR3 is TGTGCCAGCATCTGGGCAGAAAACACCGGGGAGCTGTTTTTT.

This clone was recorded only once. The rearrangement links TRBV13 to TRBJ1-1; D call uncertain. Between the trimmed V and J ends, which lost 2 bases and 0 bases, there was a span of 7 bases. The CDR3 extends over 14 amino acids. Germline CDR1 PRHDT, CDR2 FYEKMQ (reference sequence). CDR3 sequence (DNA): TGTGCCAGCAGCTTACCCCAGATGAACACTGAAGCTTTCTTT. As protein: CASSLPQMNTEAFF.

V usage is TRBV7-9 and J usage is TRBJ1-5; unclear D gene. The V end lost 0 bases, the J end lost 0 bases, and 6 bases lay between the germline ends. The CDR3 is 15 amino acids. Germline CDR1 and CDR2: SEHNR and FQNEAQ (reference sequence). The CDR3 here is CASSLAAVSNQPQHF. Here the CDR3 DNA reads TGTGCCAGCAGCTTAGCCGCGGTTAGCAATCAGCCCCAGCATTTT.

This chain uses TRBV6-4 with TRBJ2-2, with D hard to call. Trimming removed 5 bases from V and 0 bases from J, with 4 bases in between. The CDR3 extends over 13 amino acids. Germline lookup yields CDR1 MRHNA and CDR2 SNTAGT. Here the CDR3 DNA reads TGTGCCAGCAGTCCAGCGAACACCGGGGAGCTGTTTTTT. Translating it yields CASSPANTGELFF.

The genes are TRBV7-3 and TRBJ1-1, with 10 bases identical to TRBD1. The germline V gene has CDR1 SGHTA and CDR2 FQGTGA. V lost 2 bases, J lost 1 base, and 1 base stayed unmatched. The CDR3 has 15 amino acids. CDR3: CASSLWTGGNTEAFF. CDR3 coding DNA: TGTGCCAGCAGCTTATGGACAGGGGGGAACACTGAAGCTTTCTTT.

This chain connects TRBV6-6 to TRBJ2-5; possibly TRBD1 for D (6 bases). The V end was cut by 5 bases, the J end by 1 base, with 11 bases between. This CDR3 is built from 14 residues. Germline CDR1 MNHNY, CDR2 SVGAGI (reference sequence). The CDR3 region is CASSPDRFQETQYF. CDR3 DNA sequence: TGTGCCAGCAGTCCTGACAGGTTCCAAGAGACCCAGTACTTC.

The rearrangement uses TRBV6-6 and TRBJ2-3; maybe TRBD1 (5 bases). V was pared by 4 bases and J by 1 base, with 6 bases between. The CDR3 is made up of 13 amino acids. Germline assignment: CDR1 MNHNY and CDR2 SVGAGI (reference sequence). This chain's CDR3 is CASSLGGTDTQYF. CDR3 nucleotide sequence: TGTGCCAGCAGTTTAGGGGGCACAGATACGCAGTATTTT.

This sequence joins TRBV27 and TRBJ2-3; 7 positions match TRBD1. V dropped 5 bases and J dropped 0; count of bases not matched to a gene: 11. In germline, CDR1 is MNHEY, CDR2 SMNVEV (reference sequence). This CDR3 contains 17 residues. The CDR3 sequence is CASSPGTVDGSTDTQYF. As DNA, the CDR3 is TGTGCCAGCAGTCCCGGGACAGTTGACGGGAGCACAGATACGCAGTATTTT.

The sample holds a few counts of this clone. The chain combines TRBV5-4 with TRBJ2-7; 12 nucleotides align to TRBD1. Germline CDR1 SGHNT, CDR2 YYREEE (reference sequence). V lost 2 bases and J lost 6; bases outside the gene matches: 6. The CDR3 length is 15 residues. The CDR3 DNA reads TGTGCCAGCAGCTTTCCGGGACAGGGGGCTGCCGAGCAGTACTTC. Translated, it gives CASSFPGQGAAEQYF.

This chain connects TRBV2 to TRBJ1-2, with a tentative D call TRBD1 (6 bases). CDR1 and CDR2 from the germline V gene are SNHLY and FYNNEI. With 10 bases removed from V and 4 bases from J, the gap between germline ends came to 16 bases. This CDR3 is built from 13 residues. CDR3 bases: TGTGCCAACTTGGTAACAGGGTCCTATGGCTACACCTTC. Its protein product is CANLVTGSYGYTF.

The chain carries TRBV10-3 and TRBJ2-3; 11 positions agree with TRBD2. Trimming removed 0 bases from V and 0 bases from J; junction bases left unmatched: 11. Looked up from germline, CDR1 is ENHRY and CDR2 is SYGVKD. The CDR3 is made up of 20 amino acids. CDR3 sequence (DNA): TGTGCCATCAGTGAGTCGCTAGCGGGGGGTCTCGACACTAGCACAGATACGCAGTATTTT. As protein: CAISESLAGGLDTSTDTQYF.

The chain joins TRBV9 to TRBJ2-5; D might be TRBD2 (6 bases). This CDR3 contains 13 residues. Trimming left V 1 base short and J 3 bases short, with 7 bases between. Per germline, CDR1 SGDLS and CDR2 YYNGEE. The CDR3 sequence is CASSVRTKETQYF. The DNA for the CDR3 is TGTGCCAGCAGCGTAAGGACTAAAGAGACCCAGTACTTC. Variable domain in full (rest from reference TRBV9 and TRBJ2-5): DSGVTQTPKHLITATGQRVTLRCSPRSGDLSVYWYQQSLDQGLQFLIQYYNGEERAKGNILERFSAQQFPDLHSELNLSSLELGDSALYFCASSVRTKETQYFGPGTRLLVL.

The chain links TRBV7-8 to TRBJ2-7; the D gene is possibly TRBD1 (6 bases). Germline values: CDR1 SGHVS, CDR2 FQNEAQ. The CDR3 runs 14 residues. The germline V and J ends were trimmed by 4 bases and 2 bases, with 12 bases remaining between them. CDR3 DNA: TGTGCCAGCAGCTCCAAACAGGGAACCTACGAGCAGTACTTC. It translates to CASSSKQGTYEQYF.

On this clone itself: A much larger clonotype is one base distant, so this may be a read error. Other nucleotide sequences from this sample produce the same CDR3. CDR3 amino acids: CASRRDYGYTF. The CDR3 DNA is TGTGCCAGCAGGCGGGACTATGGCTACACCTTC. The chain joins TRBV7-2 to TRBJ1-2; D is unresolved. The germline CDR1 and CDR2 sequences are SGHTA and FQGNSA. The CDR3 spans 11 residues. Trimming left V 6 bases short and J 3 bases short, with 5 bases between.

The chain is built from TRBV15 and TRBJ1-4, with 9 bases identical to TRBD1. The CDR3 has 17 residues. Germline V gives CDR1 LNHNV, CDR2 YYDKDF (reference sequence). V shed 5 bases and J 8 bases; nucleotides not matched to a gene: 15. The CDR3 DNA reads TGTGCCACCAGCGAACGATCGGGGACAGGGATAGAGGAAAAACTGTTTTTT. It specifies CATSERSGTGIEEKLFF.

The CDR3 coding sequence is TGTGCCAGCAGCGCAACCGGGACAGGCTATGGCTACACCTTC. This sequence encodes CASSATGTGYGYTF. The V and J genes are TRBV7-3 and TRBJ1-2; TRBD1 agrees at 8 bases. The CDR3 runs 14 residues. V shed 5 bases and J 4 bases; nucleotides not matched to a gene: 6. Germline lookup yields CDR1 SGHTA and CDR2 FQGTGA.

Comment on this clone: The identical CDR3 is also encoded by other nucleotide sequences in the sample. The chain couples TRBV20-1 to TRBJ1-1; 7 bases match TRBD1. J lost 4 bases, V lost 5 bases, and 1 base had no gene match. This CDR3 region has 11 residues. The germline V gene encodes CDR1 DFQATT and CDR2 SNEGSKA (reference sequence). CDR3 region: CSAPGGTEAFF. CDR3 bases: TGCAGTGCTCCAGGGGGCACTGAAGCTTTCTTT.

The chain employs TRBV27 and TRBJ2-2; possibly TRBD1 for D (5 bases). CDR3 length: 15 residues. Trimming took off 2 bases at V and 7 bases at J, with 14 bases between the two ends. Germline-derived CDR1 and CDR2 are MNHEY and SMNVEV (reference sequence). In DNA form, the CDR3 reads TGTGCCAGCAGTTTAAGCAGGGTGAAGGTCGGGGAGCTGTTTTTT. This translates into CASSLSRVKVGELFF.

This chain joins TRBV18 and TRBJ2-7; D may be TRBD2 (5 bases). V was trimmed by 4 bases and J by 7 bases, leaving 14 bases between them. The CDR3 is 13 amino acids. Germline V CDR1 and CDR2: KGHSH, LQKENI. The CDR3, as DNA: TGTGCCAGCTCACGAGAGGTATCGGGGGAGCAGTACGTC. Its translation: CASSREVSGEQYV.